Following are 31 T cell receptor beta chains from one sample sequenced in a study of cytomegalovirus exposure and HLA in healthy donors. Primers: 60 Vbeta forward and 13 Jbeta reverse. This table comes from immunoSEQ multiplex PCR, and its TCRdb copy is limited to in-frame clones, with some not included. The sample lists 150,000 or so clones, 80% occurring once. Sequencing input: PBMCs. Receptors originate from a man aged 25-40 years in good health and CMV-seropositive.

The CDR3 here is CASSSRITGSNSPLHF. The CDR3 DNA reads as TGTGCCAGCAGTTCACGAATAACAGGGAGTAATTCACCCCTCCACTTT. The chain carries TRBV27 and TRBJ1-6, with D perhaps TRBD1 (6 bases). The length of the CDR3 is 16 residues. Germline CDR1 and CDR2: MNHEY and SMNVEV (reference sequence). Trimming removed 4 bases from V and 6 bases from J, with 16 bases in between.

J is TRBJ1-5 and V is TRBV6-6; 9 nucleotides align to TRBD1. With 2 bases clipped from V and 6 bases from J, the junction kept 2 bases outside the gene matches. This CDR3 contains 14 residues. In germline, CDR1 is MNHNY, CDR2 SVGAGI (reference sequence). CDR3 nucleotides: TGTGCCAGCAGTTACGGACAGGGGTTTCAGCCCCAGCATTTT. Its protein is CASSYGQGFQPQHF.

The chain is built from TRBV30 and TRBJ1-2; 9 bases map to TRBD1. V shed 2 bases, J shed 6 bases, and the junction held 10 bases outside the gene matches. This CDR3 contains 15 residues. Germline V gene lookup returns CDR1 GTSNPN and CDR2 SVGIG (reference sequence). The chain's CDR3 is CAWSTTRTGADGYTF. The CDR3 DNA reads as TGTGCCTGGAGTACCACCCGGACAGGGGCGGATGGCTACACCTTC.

The chain recombines TRBV27 with TRBJ1-2; D may be TRBD1 (6 bases). V was shortened by 6 bases and J by 0 bases, with 20 bases between the two germline ends. This CDR3 has 17 residues. Germline lookup yields CDR1 MNHEY and CDR2 SMNVEV (reference sequence). The CDR3 sequence: CASSPIGQPTANYGYTF. CDR3 bases: TGTGCCAGCAGCCCTATCGGACAGCCGACAGCTAACTATGGCTACACCTTC.

This clone was seen a handful of times. The V and J genes are TRBV7-3 and TRBJ2-1; perhaps TRBD1 as D (5 bases). V was trimmed by 6 bases and J by 6 bases, leaving 12 bases between them. Germline loops: CDR1 SGHTA, CDR2 FQGTGA. This CDR3 has 13 amino acids. The CDR3 DNA sequence: TGTGCCAGCAGTCCAGGGTCGTCCAATGAGCAGTTCTTC. This codes for CASSPGSSNEQFF.

CDR3 region: CATRLAAGEQYF. The CDR3 DNA reads as TGCGCCACCCGACTCGCAGCCGGCGAGCAGTACTTC. The chain is built from TRBV10-2 and TRBJ2-7; no clear D. Germline values: CDR1 WSHSY, CDR2 SAAADI. The CDR3 runs to 12 residues. V lost 10 bases to trimming and J lost 6 bases, with 16 bases between them.

The rearrangement uses TRBV6-5 and TRBJ1-1, with TRBD1 matching 7 bases. CDR1 and CDR2 (germline): MNHEY, SVGAGI. This CDR3 contains 13 residues. The V gene end was trimmed by 6 bases and the J gene end by 3 bases; junction bases not matched to a gene: 4. The CDR3 nucleotides read TGTGCCAGCAGACGGGGACAGTACACTGAAGCTTTCTTT. Translation: CASRRGQYTEAFF.

The chain links TRBV7-3 to TRBJ2-7, with 8 bases fitting TRBD1. The J segment lost 3 bases and the V segment lost 1 base, leaving 8 bases of the junction unmatched. Germline CDR1 is SGHTA and CDR2 is FQGTGA. The CDR3 has 16 residues. CDR3: CASSLIGRQGIYEQYF. As DNA, the CDR3 is TGTGCCAGCAGCTTAATCGGGAGACAGGGGATCTACGAGCAGTACTTC.

Concerning this clone itself: One junction end does not reproduce the germline sequence, and a read error may be involved. The rearrangement uses TRBV7-7 and TRBJ2-5; 11 bases map to TRBD1. The CDR3 runs to 16 residues. Germline-derived CDR1 and CDR2 are SSHAT and FNYEAQ (reference sequence). The CDR3 region is CASSLLGQGGVETQYF. The CDR3 bases are TGTGCTAGCAGCTTATTGGGACAGGGGGGAGTTGAGACCCAGTACTTC.

The chain recombines TRBV30 with TRBJ1-4; 12 bases fit TRBD1. With V trimmed by 2 bases and J by 6 bases, 10 bases remained unmatched. The CDR3 covers 17 residues. Per germline, CDR1 GTSNPN and CDR2 SVGIG (reference sequence). The CDR3 DNA reads TGTGCCTGGAGTACCGAGGGACAGGGGGCTCGGGATGAAAAACTGTTTTTT. It translates to CAWSTEGQGARDEKLFF.

The rearrangement uses TRBV9 and TRBJ2-1; 7 bases align to TRBD1. Germline values: CDR1 SGDLS, CDR2 YYNGEE. Trimming took 0 bases from V and 7 from J; bases not matched to a gene: 10. This CDR3 region has 16 residues. The CDR3 reads CASSVGQGQPSNEQFF. In DNA form, the CDR3 reads TGTGCCAGCAGCGTAGGTCAGGGACAGCCATCAAATGAGCAGTTCTTC.

This clone came up a few times. CDR3 nucleotide sequence: TGTGCCAGCAGTCGGACTAGTTGGGGCGGGGAGCTGTTTTTT. As protein: CASSRTSWGGELFF. The chain has TRBV6-1 and TRBJ2-2; 7 bases are a match to TRBD2. This CDR3 comprises 14 residues. Germline trimming cut 5 bases from V and 7 bases from J; bases unmatched to any gene: 7. CDR1 and CDR2 (germline): MNHNS, SASEGT.

V gene TRBV28 combines with J gene TRBJ2-5; 8 bases agree with TRBD2. The J segment lost 1 base and the V segment lost 6 bases, leaving 1 base of the junction unmatched. Germline CDR1 reads MDHEN; CDR2 reads SYDVKM. The CDR3 has 13 residues. CDR3 in amino acids: CASRGTSQETQYF. In nucleotides, the CDR3 is TGTGCCAGCAGGGGGACTAGCCAAGAGACCCAGTACTTC.

In nucleotides, the CDR3 is TGTGCCAGCAGTTGGTCTAGAAGCGGCCGGGGAGATACGCAGTATTTT. Protein product: CASSWSRSGRGDTQYF. This chain uses TRBV6-6 with TRBJ2-3; D might be TRBD2 (5 bases). Trimming left V 4 bases short and J 5 bases short, with 19 bases between. The CDR3 consists of 16 residues. In germline, CDR1 is MNHNY, CDR2 SVGAGI (reference sequence).

The J gene is TRBJ1-4, the V gene TRBV28; 7 bases match TRBD1. In germline, CDR1 is MDHEN, CDR2 SYDVKM. CDR3 length equals 16 residues. With V trimmed by 6 bases and J by 3 bases, 10 bases remained unmatched. This chain's CDR3 is CASRRGQRGPNEKLFF. The CDR3 DNA sequence: TGTGCCAGCAGACGCGGACAGAGGGGGCCTAATGAAAAACTGTTTTTT. Based on the CDR3 plus reference TRBV28 and TRBJ1-4, the full variable domain is DVKVTQSSRYLVKRTGEKVFLECVQDMDHENMFWYRQDPGLGLRLIYFSYDVKMKEKGDIPEGYSVSREKKERFSLILESASTNQTSMYLCASRRGQRGPNEKLFFGSGTQLSVL.

This rearrangement joins TRBV28 to TRBJ1-4; 7 bases agree with TRBD1. The trim removed 6 bases at V and 5 bases at J, leaving 15 bases unmatched. The length of the CDR3 is 17 residues. Germline CDR1 reads MDHEN; CDR2 reads SYDVKM. CDR3 sequence: CASRIGGSGQSNEKLFF. The CDR3 bases are TGTGCCAGCAGAATTGGTGGGTCGGGACAGTCAAATGAAAAACTGTTTTTT. The full variable domain, in which reference TRBV28 and TRBJ1-4 provide the parts outside the CDR3, is DVKVTQSSRYLVKRTGEKVFLECVQDMDHENMFWYRQDPGLGLRLIYFSYDVKMKEKGDIPEGYSVSREKKERFSLILESASTNQTSMYLCASRIGGSGQSNEKLFFGSGTQLSVL.

This chain links TRBV14 with TRBJ2-7; the match to TRBD1 covers 7 bases. CDR3 size: 14 residues. Looked up from germline, CDR1 is SGHDN and CDR2 is FVKESK. Trimming took 4 bases from V and 6 from J; bases not matched to a gene: 9. CDR3 nucleotides: TGTGCCAGCAGCCTTCAACAGGGGTCCGGCGAGCAGTACTTC. Amino acids: CASSLQQGSGEQYF.

The V gene is TRBV27, the J gene TRBJ2-7; 11 nucleotides match TRBD2. Germline V gives CDR1 MNHEY, CDR2 SMNVEV (reference sequence). The CDR3 runs to 14 residues. V lost 5 bases and J lost 5; bases outside the gene matches: 5. The CDR3 DNA reads as TGTGCCAGCAGTCGACTAGCGGGACTGGACGAGCAGTACTTC. This translates into CASSRLAGLDEQYF.

This clone was seen more than once but under ten times. The genes are TRBV6-1 and TRBJ1-1, with D uncertain. Germline V gives CDR1 MNHNS, CDR2 SASEGT. V was pared by 4 bases and J by 3 bases, with 21 bases between. This CDR3 spans 17 amino acids. This CDR3 is CASSAPRGKVWDTEAFF. CDR3 DNA sequence: TGTGCCAGCAGTGCCCCGCGGGGTAAGGTGTGGGACACTGAAGCTTTCTTT.

This clone was counted a few times. This chain uses TRBV2 with TRBJ1-1; perhaps TRBD1 as D (6 bases). V was clipped by 5 bases and J by 1 base, with 8 bases between them. Germline-derived CDR1 and CDR2 are SNHLY and FYNNEI. The CDR3 length is 13 residues. CDR3 region: CASSRDKNTEAFF. For the CDR3, the DNA is TGTGCCAGCAGTAGGGACAAGAACACTGAAGCTTTCTTT.

The rearrangement uses TRBV15 and TRBJ1-4; 9 bases are shared with TRBD1. CDR3 size: 14 residues. The V gene's germline CDR1 is LNHNV and CDR2 YYDKDF (reference sequence). With V trimmed by 3 bases and J by 8 bases, 4 bases remained unmatched. The chain's CDR3 is CATSSWTGEEKLFF. CDR3 DNA: TGTGCCACCAGCAGTTGGACAGGGGAAGAAAAACTGTTTTTT.

V is TRBV27 and J is TRBJ1-1; 7 bases map to TRBD1. CDR3 length: 15 residues. The germline gives CDR1 MNHEY, CDR2 SMNVEV (reference sequence). V shed 4 bases, J shed 1 base, and the junction held 6 bases outside the gene matches. The CDR3 DNA reads TGTGCCAGCAGTTATGACTACAGGGGGAACACTGAAGCTTTCTTT. Encoded protein: CASSYDYRGNTEAFF.

The J gene is TRBJ2-1, the V gene TRBV4-1; TRBD2 matches at 10 bases. CDR1 is MGHRA and CDR2 is YSYEKL in the germline V gene. With 0 bases clipped from V and 9 bases from J, the junction kept 8 bases outside the gene matches. The CDR3 spans 16 residues. The CDR3 loop reads CASSQEVLAGAVEQFF. The CDR3, as DNA: TGCGCCAGCAGCCAAGAGGTTCTAGCGGGAGCCGTTGAGCAGTTCTTC.

This sequence joins TRBV5-1 and TRBJ2-7; 10 bases are shared with TRBD2. With 4 bases clipped from V and 7 bases from J, the junction kept 20 bases outside the gene matches. This CDR3 comprises 18 residues. The germline CDR1 and CDR2 sequences are SGHRS and YFSETQ. Here the CDR3 DNA reads TGCGCCAGCAGCCGGGGTCTAGCGGGAGCCGAAAGCAGGAGGGAGCAGTACTTC. It yields the protein CASSRGLAGAESRREQYF.

V usage is TRBV9 and J usage is TRBJ2-2; D is possibly TRBD2 (5 bases). CDR1 and CDR2 (germline): SGDLS, YYNGEE. V dropped 0 bases and J dropped 0 bases, with 9 bases sitting between them. This CDR3 contains 16 residues. CDR3 DNA: TGTGCCAGCAGCGTAGGGCCGGGAACGAACACCGGGGAGCTGTTTTTT. This translates into CASSVGPGTNTGELFF.

V usage is TRBV28 and J usage is TRBJ2-7; 7 bases are shared with TRBD1. Losses at the gene ends were 5 bases for V and 2 bases for J; bases not matched to a gene: 6. This CDR3 region has 14 residues. The germline V gene encodes CDR1 MDHEN and CDR2 SYDVKM. The CDR3 bases are TGTGCCAGCAGTGCCCCCGGGACAGCCTACGAGCAGTACTTC. It codes for CASSAPGTAYEQYF.

The V and J genes are TRBV19 and TRBJ2-3; possibly TRBD1 for D (5 bases). This CDR3 contains 13 residues. Germline CDR1 LNHDA, CDR2 SQIVND (reference sequence). V was clipped by 4 bases and J by 6 bases, with 11 bases between them. The CDR3 DNA follows: TGTGCCAGTAGTACGACGACAGCTGATACGCAGTATTTT. The encoded protein is CASSTTTADTQYF.

For this clone: Additional DNA sequences in this sample encode the identical CDR3. The chain combines TRBV5-4 with TRBJ2-1; 9 bases map to TRBD2. There are 15 residues in the CDR3. The ends lost 2 bases at V and 0 bases at J; junction bases unmatched: 0. Germline CDR1 reads SGHNT; CDR2 reads YYREEE (reference sequence). The CDR3 region has the DNA TGTGCCAGCAGCTTTAGCGGGGGCTCCTACAATGAGCAGTTCTTC. This sequence encodes CASSFSGGSYNEQFF.

This chain links TRBV5-1 with TRBJ2-5; D remains ambiguous. Per germline, CDR1 SGHRS and CDR2 YFSETQ. This CDR3 contains 14 residues. With 4 bases removed from V and 3 bases from J, the gap between germline ends came to 13 bases. The CDR3, as DNA: TGCGCCAGCAGCCCGTTTGACTGGGAAGAGACCCAGTACTTC. Amino acids: CASSPFDWEETQYF.

The V call is TRBV25-1, the J call TRBJ2-7; TRBD1 agrees at 7 bases. The CDR3 is 14 amino acids. With V trimmed by 6 bases and J by 0 bases, 5 bases remained unmatched. CDR1 MGHDK and CDR2 SYGVNS come from the germline V gene. The CDR3 DNA follows: TGTGCCAGCAGGTCTGACAGGGCCTCCTACGAGCAGTACTTC. As protein: CASRSDRASYEQYF.

The chain links TRBV27 to TRBJ1-4; D is uncertain. Deletions cut 5 bases from V and 5 bases from J, with 9 bases between. The CDR3 contains 13 residues. Germline V gene data show CDR1 as MNHEY and CDR2 as SMNVEV (reference sequence). CDR3 DNA sequence: TGTGCCAGCAGTCGAGATGCGAATGAAAAACTGTTTTTT. It translates to CASSRDANEKLFF.